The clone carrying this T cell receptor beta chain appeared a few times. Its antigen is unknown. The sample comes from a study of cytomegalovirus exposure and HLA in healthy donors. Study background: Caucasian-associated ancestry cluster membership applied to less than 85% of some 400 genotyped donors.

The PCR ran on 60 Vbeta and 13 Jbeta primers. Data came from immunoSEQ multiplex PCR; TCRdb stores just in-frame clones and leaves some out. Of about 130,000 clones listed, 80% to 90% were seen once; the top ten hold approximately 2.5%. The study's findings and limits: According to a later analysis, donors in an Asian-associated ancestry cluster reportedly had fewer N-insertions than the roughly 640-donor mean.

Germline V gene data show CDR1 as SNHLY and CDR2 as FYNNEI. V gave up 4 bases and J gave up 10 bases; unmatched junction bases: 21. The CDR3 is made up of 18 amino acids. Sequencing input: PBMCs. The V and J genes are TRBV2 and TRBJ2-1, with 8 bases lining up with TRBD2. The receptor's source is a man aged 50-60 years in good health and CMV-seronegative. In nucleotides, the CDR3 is TGTGCCAGCAGTGGGTTGGGTAGCGGGGAGGGTTTGGTTATGGAGCAGTTCTTC. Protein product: CASSGLGSGEGLVMEQFF.